The clone carrying this TCR beta chain has only a few counts. This sample stems from a study of T-cell memory formation after mild COVID-19. After 5'RACE with constant-segment primers, TCR alpha and TCR beta cDNA libraries carrying sample barcodes and UMIs were obtained. TCRdb ran MiXCR on the 5' RACE reads and lists one entry per CDR3 protein. Of approximately 300,000 distinct CDR3 sequences listed, approximately 8% are singletons. Germline CDR1 is SGHKS and CDR2 is YYEKEE (reference sequence). V lost 1 base, J lost 6 bases, and 8 bases stayed unmatched. This CDR3 region has 15 residues. The chain is built from TRBV5-5 and TRBJ2-3, with 7 bases fitting TRBD1. This sequence was found in a young man who had mild COVID-19 (a few samples of this study predate the infection). Cell type and time point are not known. Sequencing was performed on PBMCs or a T cell subset sorted from them (not recorded which). CDR3 sequence reads: CASSLQGVLGDTQYF. The CDR3 nucleotides read TGTGCCAGCAGCTTGCAGGGGGTCTTGGGGGATACGCAGTATTTT.